The clone carrying this T cell receptor (beta chain) appeared a few times. The V gene lost 11 bases and the J gene lost 6 bases, with 19 bases spanning the gap. The CDR3 has 13 amino acids. The germline CDR1 and CDR2 sequences are LNHDA and SQIVND (reference sequence). The treatment denotes: 15 to 20 received Ad26.COV2.S at low or high dose, single or two shots; roughly 5 received placebo; per-sample allocation not given. Samples came from day 63 after the first vaccine or placebo injection. This entry comes from a study of Ad26.COV2.S vaccination and SARS-CoV-2 variants. Sequenced by immunoSEQ multiplex PCR; TCRdb stores in-frame clones only, minus some. The sample has approximately 340,000 clones; around 84% are singletons.

Sequencing used peripheral blood, obtained in a trial of Ad26.COV2.S vaccine versus placebo. The TCR comes from a person between 18 and 60 years old who received the Ad26.COV2.S COVID-19 vaccine or a placebo. The rearrangement links TRBV19 to TRBJ1-2; TRBD1 is a possible D gene (5 bases). The CDR3 nucleotides read TGTGCCTCCCTCGGGGTCAGGGCGCATGGCTACACCTTC. Protein product: CASLGVRAHGYTF.